A single sample gave rise to the 13 T cell receptor beta chains below, sequenced in a study of T cells after yellow fever vaccination. A single record per CDR3 protein comes from TCRdb applying MiXCR to the 5' RACE reads. Of approximately 250,000 distinct CDR3 sequences detected, 3.6% appear once; the ten largest clones hold under 20%. The material sequenced was PBMCs, taken 15 days after the yellow fever booster vaccination. These receptors all stem from a man between 18 and 35 years old who received the YFV17D yellow fever vaccine.

This clonotype was counted ten times or more. V and J are TRBV5-1 and TRBJ2-3; TRBD1 is a possible D gene (6 bases). CDR3 length: 16 residues. Germline V lookup: CDR1 SGHRS, CDR2 YFSETQ. Trimming pared 4 bases from V and 0 bases from J, leaving 15 bases between. This CDR3 reads CASSQGFGPSTDTQYF. As DNA, the CDR3 is TGCGCCAGCAGCCAGGGGTTTGGCCCTAGCACAGATACGCAGTATTTT.

The sample holds many counts of this clonotype. The chain links TRBV2 to TRBJ2-1; D remains ambiguous. The CDR3 extends over 14 amino acids. Trimming left V 3 bases short and J 9 bases short, with 15 bases between. In germline, CDR1 is SNHLY, CDR2 FYNNEI. CDR3 in amino acids: CASSDWAPPAEQFF. The CDR3 DNA reads as TGTGCCAGCAGTGATTGGGCTCCACCGGCTGAGCAGTTCTTC.

This clonotype was found many times. The J gene is TRBJ2-7, the V gene TRBV19; D may be TRBD1 (6 bases). The CDR3 runs 12 residues. Germline CDR1 reads LNHDA; CDR2 reads SQIVND (reference sequence). Trimming cost V 8 bases and J 5 bases, with 13 bases left between them. CDR3 coding DNA: TGTGCCAGTTCTTACCCAGGGGACGAGCAGTACTTC. It yields the protein CASSYPGDEQYF.

This clonotype was seen at least ten times. V usage is TRBV29-1 and J usage is TRBJ2-5; 15 bases are a match to TRBD2. CDR3 length equals 18 residues. Germline-derived CDR1 and CDR2 are SQVTM and ANQGSEA. V trimming: 8 bases; J trimming: 5 bases; junction bases outside the gene matches: 18. The CDR3 nucleotides read TGCAGCTTCTCCCTAATGGCGGGACTAGCGGGGGGCCCCGAGACCCAGTACTTC. Its protein product is CSFSLMAGLAGGPETQYF. The full variable domain, with the rest looked up from reference TRBV29-1 and TRBJ2-5, is SAVISQKPSRDICQRGTSLTIQCQVDSQVTMMFWYRQQPGQSLTLIATANQGSEATYESGFVIDKFPISRPNLTFSTLTVSNMSPEDSSIYLCSFSLMAGLAGGPETQYFGPGTRLLVL.

This clonotype was recorded many times. This rearrangement joins TRBV4-2 to TRBJ1-3; D unresolved. CDR1 and CDR2 from the germline V gene are LGHNA and YNFKEQ. The CDR3 runs to 16 residues. Trimming took off 1 base at V and 0 bases at J, with 10 bases between the two ends. Written as DNA, the CDR3 is TGTGCCAGCAGCCAAGTCGGGCGGGGCTCTGGAAACACCATATATTTT. The encoded protein is CASSQVGRGSGNTIYF.

Worth noting for this clonotype: This may stem from a read error, because a much larger clone lies one nucleotide away. V is TRBV27 and J is TRBJ1-4; TRBD1 matches at 8 bases. Germline lookup yields CDR1 MNHEY and CDR2 SMNVEV (reference sequence). The CDR3 extends over 14 amino acids. The V and J ends lost 7 bases and 7 bases, in that order; junction bases with no gene match: 8. CDR3 nucleotide sequence: TGTGCCAGCACCAGGGGGACAGGAATTGAAAAACTGTTTTTT. Translation gives CASTRGTGIEKLFF.

This clonotype was observed at least ten times. The rearrangement uses TRBV5-1 and TRBJ1-1; D not certain. CDR3 length: 16 amino acids. Germline-derived CDR1 and CDR2 are SGHRS and YFSETQ. V was clipped by 4 bases and J by 5 bases, with 21 bases between them. The CDR3 DNA reads as TGCGCCAGCAGCCAAGGCTACCAGGCGAGGATGACTGAAGCTTTCTTT. This encodes CASSQGYQARMTEAFF.

This clonotype was found many times. This chain joins TRBV7-7 and TRBJ2-2; tentatively, D is TRBD1 (6 bases). Looked up from germline, CDR1 is SSHAT and CDR2 is FNYEAQ (reference sequence). Trimming shortened V by 5 bases and J by 1 base, and 11 bases separated the two germline ends. The CDR3 covers 15 residues. The CDR3 coding sequence is TGTGCCAGCAGCCCAGGGGAGTGGAACACCGGGGAGCTGTTTTTT. Translation gives CASSPGEWNTGELFF.

Ten or more counts support this clonotype. This rearrangement joins TRBV27 to TRBJ1-2; TRBD1 might be the D (5 bases). The CDR3 is made up of 14 amino acids. V was cut by 2 bases and J by 2 bases, with 9 bases left in between. CDR1 is MNHEY and CDR2 is SMNVEV in the germline V gene (reference sequence). The CDR3 reads CASSLSGGNYGYTF. CDR3 nucleotides: TGTGCCAGCAGTTTAAGTGGGGGGAACTATGGCTACACCTTC.

Ten or more counts support this clonotype. The chain carries TRBV20-1 and TRBJ2-5, with D unresolved. There are 14 residues in the CDR3. Per the germline V gene, CDR1 is DFQATT and CDR2 is SNEGSKA (reference sequence). V dropped 0 bases and J dropped 4 bases, with 12 bases sitting between them. The CDR3 coding sequence is TGCAGTGCTAGAGAAATGAGATTCGGAGAGACCCAGTACTTC. Encoded protein: CSAREMRFGETQYF.

This chain joins TRBV6-5 and TRBJ1-4, with D unresolved. The germline V gene encodes CDR1 MNHEY and CDR2 SVGAGI. Trimming cost V 6 bases and J 0 bases, with 11 bases left between them. The CDR3 runs 15 residues. The CDR3 here is CASSYGYTTNEKLFF. CDR3 in DNA: TGTGCCAGCAGCTACGGGTATACAACTAATGAAAAACTGTTTTTT.

Many counts were recorded for this clonotype. This chain links TRBV7-2 with TRBJ2-5; 9 nucleotides agree with TRBD1. The CDR3 is 16 residues long. The trim removed 5 bases at V and 6 bases at J, leaving 13 bases unmatched. In germline, CDR1 is SGHTA, CDR2 FQGNSA. In DNA, the CDR3 is TGTGCCAGCAGCAGTATCGACAGGGGGACGTGGAAGACCCAGTACTTC. Translation gives CASSSIDRGTWKTQYF.

Points on this clonotype: A much larger clonotype is one base distant, so this may be a read error. This rearrangement joins TRBV7-9 to TRBJ2-4; 13 bases are shared with TRBD2. CDR3 size: 14 residues. Germline loops: CDR1 SEHNR, CDR2 FQNEAQ (reference sequence). CDR3 DNA: TGTGCCAGCACCCCTGGGACTAGCGGGGATCAGCTCCACTTC. Amino acids: CASTPGTSGDQLHF.